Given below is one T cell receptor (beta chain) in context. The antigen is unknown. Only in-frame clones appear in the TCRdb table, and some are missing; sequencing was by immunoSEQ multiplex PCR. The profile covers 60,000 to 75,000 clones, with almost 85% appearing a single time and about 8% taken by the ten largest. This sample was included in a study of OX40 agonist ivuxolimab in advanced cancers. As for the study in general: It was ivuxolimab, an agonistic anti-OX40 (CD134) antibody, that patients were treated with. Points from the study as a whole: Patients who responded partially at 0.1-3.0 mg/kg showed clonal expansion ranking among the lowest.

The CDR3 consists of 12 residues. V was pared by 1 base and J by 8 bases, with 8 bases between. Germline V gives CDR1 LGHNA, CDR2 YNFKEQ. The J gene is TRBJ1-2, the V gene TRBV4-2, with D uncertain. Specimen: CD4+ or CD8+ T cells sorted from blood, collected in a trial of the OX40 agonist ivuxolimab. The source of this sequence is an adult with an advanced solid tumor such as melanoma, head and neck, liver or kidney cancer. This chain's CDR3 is CASSQAALGYTF. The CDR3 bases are TGTGCCAGCAGCCAAGCCGCTTTAGGCTACACCTTC.